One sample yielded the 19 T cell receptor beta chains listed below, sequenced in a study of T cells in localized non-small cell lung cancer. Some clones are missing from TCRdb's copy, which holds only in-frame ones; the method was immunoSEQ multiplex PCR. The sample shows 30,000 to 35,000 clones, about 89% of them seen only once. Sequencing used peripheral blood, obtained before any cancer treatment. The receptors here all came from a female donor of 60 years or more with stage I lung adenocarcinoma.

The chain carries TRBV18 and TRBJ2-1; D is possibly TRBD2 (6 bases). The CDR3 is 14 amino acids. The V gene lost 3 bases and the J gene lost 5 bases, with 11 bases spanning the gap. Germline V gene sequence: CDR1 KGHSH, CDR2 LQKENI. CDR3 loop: CASSPPPGDNEQFF. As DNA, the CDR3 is TGTGCCAGCTCACCCCCCCCGGGGGACAATGAGCAGTTCTTC.

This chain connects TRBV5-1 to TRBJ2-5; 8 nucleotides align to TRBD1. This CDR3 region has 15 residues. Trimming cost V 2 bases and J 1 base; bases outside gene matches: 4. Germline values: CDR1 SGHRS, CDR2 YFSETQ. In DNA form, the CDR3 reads TGCGCCAGCAGCTTACAGGGGGGTTTCCAAGAGACCCAGTACTTC. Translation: CASSLQGGFQETQYF. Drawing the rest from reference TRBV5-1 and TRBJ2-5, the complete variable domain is KAGVTQTPRYLIKTRGQQVTLSCSPISGHRSVSWYQQTPGQGLQFLFEYFSETQRNKGNFPGRFSGRQFSNSRSEMNVSTLELGDSALYLCASSLQGGFQETQYFGPGTRLLVL.

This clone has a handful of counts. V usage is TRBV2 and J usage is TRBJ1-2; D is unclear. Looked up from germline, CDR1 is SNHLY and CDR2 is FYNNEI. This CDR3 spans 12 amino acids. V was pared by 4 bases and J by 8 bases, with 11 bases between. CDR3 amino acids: CASSAGAGGYTF. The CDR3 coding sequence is TGTGCCAGCAGTGCAGGAGCGGGGGGCTACACCTTC.

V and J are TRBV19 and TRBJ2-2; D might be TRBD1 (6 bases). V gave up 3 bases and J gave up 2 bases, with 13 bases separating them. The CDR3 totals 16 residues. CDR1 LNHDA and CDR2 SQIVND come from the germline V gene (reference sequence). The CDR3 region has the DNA TGTGCCAGTAGTATTCTCCAGGGGCGAAACACCGGGGAGCTGTTTTTT. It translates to CASSILQGRNTGELFF.

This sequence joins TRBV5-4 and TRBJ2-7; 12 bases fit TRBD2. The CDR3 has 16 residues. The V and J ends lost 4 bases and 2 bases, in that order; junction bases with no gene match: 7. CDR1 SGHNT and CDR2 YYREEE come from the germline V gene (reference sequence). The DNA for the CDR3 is TGTGCCAGCAGCCCTGGGACTAGCGGGTGGGCCTACGAGCAGTACTTC. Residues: CASSPGTSGWAYEQYF.

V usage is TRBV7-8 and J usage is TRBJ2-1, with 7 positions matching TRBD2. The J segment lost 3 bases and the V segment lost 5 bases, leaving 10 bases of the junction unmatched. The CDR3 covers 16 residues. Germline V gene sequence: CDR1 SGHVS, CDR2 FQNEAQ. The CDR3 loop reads CASSPSGTSDYNEQFF. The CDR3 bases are TGTGCCAGCAGCCCCAGTGGAACTAGCGACTACAATGAGCAGTTCTTC. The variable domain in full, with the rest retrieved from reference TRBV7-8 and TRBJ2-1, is GAGVSQSPRYKVAKRGQDVALRCDPISGHVSLFWYQQALGQGPEFLTYFQNEAQLDKSGLPSDRFFAERPEGSVSTLKIQRTQQEDSAVYLCASSPSGTSDYNEQFFGPGTRLTVL.

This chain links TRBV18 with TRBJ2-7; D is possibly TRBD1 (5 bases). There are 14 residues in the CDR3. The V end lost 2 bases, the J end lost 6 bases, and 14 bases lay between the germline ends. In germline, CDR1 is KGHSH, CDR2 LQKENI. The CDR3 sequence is CASSPESGFVEQYF. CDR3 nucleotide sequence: TGTGCCAGCTCACCAGAATCAGGGTTCGTCGAGCAGTACTTC.

The CDR3 sequence: CASSIAPVSSYEQYF. The CDR3 DNA follows: TGTGCCAGTAGTATAGCCCCCGTCAGCTCCTACGAGCAGTACTTC. This chain joins TRBV19 and TRBJ2-7, with D hard to call. V lost 1 base to trimming and J lost 0 bases, with 10 bases between them. The CDR3 spans 15 residues. Germline CDR1 is LNHDA and CDR2 is SQIVND (reference sequence).

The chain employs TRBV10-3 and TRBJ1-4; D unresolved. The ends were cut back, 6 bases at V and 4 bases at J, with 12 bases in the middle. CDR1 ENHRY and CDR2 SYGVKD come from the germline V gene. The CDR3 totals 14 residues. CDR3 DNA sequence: TGTGCCATCAGCCGGCAGTTACATAATGAAAAACTGTTTTTT. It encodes CAISRQLHNEKLFF.

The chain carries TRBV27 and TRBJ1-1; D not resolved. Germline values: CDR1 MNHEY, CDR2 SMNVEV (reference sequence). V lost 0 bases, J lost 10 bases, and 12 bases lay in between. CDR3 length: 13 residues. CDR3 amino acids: CASSLSPKRGAFF. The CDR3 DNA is TGTGCCAGCAGTTTATCCCCGAAGAGAGGAGCTTTCTTT.

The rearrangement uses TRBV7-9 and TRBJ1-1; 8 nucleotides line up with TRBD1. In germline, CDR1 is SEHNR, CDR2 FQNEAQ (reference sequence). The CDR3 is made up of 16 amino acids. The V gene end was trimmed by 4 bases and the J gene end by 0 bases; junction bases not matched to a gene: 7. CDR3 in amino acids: CASSSGQGFMNTEAFF. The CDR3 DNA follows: TGTGCCAGCAGCTCAGGACAGGGCTTTATGAACACTGAAGCTTTCTTT. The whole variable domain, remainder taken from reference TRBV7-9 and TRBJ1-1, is DTGVSQNPRHKITKRGQNVTFRCDPISEHNRLYWYRQTLGQGPEFLTYFQNEAQLEKSRLLSDRFSAERPKGSFSTLEIQRTEQGDSAMYLCASSSGQGFMNTEAFFGQGTRLTVV.

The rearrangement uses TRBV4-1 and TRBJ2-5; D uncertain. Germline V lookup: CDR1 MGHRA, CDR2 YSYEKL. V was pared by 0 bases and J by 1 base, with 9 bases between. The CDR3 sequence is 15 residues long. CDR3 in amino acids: CASSQDSTGQETQYF. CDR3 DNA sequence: TGCGCCAGCAGCCAAGATTCAACTGGCCAAGAGACCCAGTACTTC.

The CDR3 coding sequence is TGCGCCAGCAGCCAATGGACAGGGGGCAAGAAGGTTTACAATGAGCAGTTCTTC. Translation: CASSQWTGGKKVYNEQFF. The V and J genes are TRBV4-3 and TRBJ2-1, with 11 bases fitting TRBD1. Unmatched junction bases numbered 10, after V lost 2 bases and J lost 4 bases. The germline V gene encodes CDR1 LGHNA and CDR2 YSLEER. CDR3 size: 18 residues.

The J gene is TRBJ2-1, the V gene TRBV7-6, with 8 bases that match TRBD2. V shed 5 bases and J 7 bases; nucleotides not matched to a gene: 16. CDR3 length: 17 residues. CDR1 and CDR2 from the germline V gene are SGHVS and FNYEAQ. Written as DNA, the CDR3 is TGTGCCAGCAGCCCCAGGACCCGGGAGGGTTTGGGGAATGAGCAGTTCTTC. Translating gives CASSPRTREGLGNEQFF.

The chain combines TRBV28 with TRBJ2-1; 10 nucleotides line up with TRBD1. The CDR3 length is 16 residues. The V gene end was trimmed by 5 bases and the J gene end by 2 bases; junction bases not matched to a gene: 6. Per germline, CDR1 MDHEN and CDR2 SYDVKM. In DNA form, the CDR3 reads TGTGCCAGCAGTACCCCCGGGACAGGGGCCTACAATGAGCAGTTCTTC. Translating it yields CASSTPGTGAYNEQFF.

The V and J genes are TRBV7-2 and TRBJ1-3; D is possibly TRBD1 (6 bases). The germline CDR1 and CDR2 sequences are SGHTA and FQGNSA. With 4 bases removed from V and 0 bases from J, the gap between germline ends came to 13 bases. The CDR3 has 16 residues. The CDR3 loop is CASSWATGPSGNTIYF. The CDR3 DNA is TGTGCCAGCAGCTGGGCGACAGGACCCTCTGGAAACACCATATATTTT.

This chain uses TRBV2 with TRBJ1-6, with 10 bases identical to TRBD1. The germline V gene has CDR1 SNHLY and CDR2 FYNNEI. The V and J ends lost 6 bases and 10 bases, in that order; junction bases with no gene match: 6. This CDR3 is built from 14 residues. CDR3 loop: CASRTGTGASPLHF. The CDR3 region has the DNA TGTGCCAGCAGGACGGGGACAGGGGCCTCACCCCTCCACTTT. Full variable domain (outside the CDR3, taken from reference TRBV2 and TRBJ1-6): EPEVTQTPSHQVTQMGQEVILRCVPISNHLYFYWYRQILGQKVEFLVSFYNNEISEKSEIFDDQFSVERPDGSNFTLKIRSTKLEDSAMYFCASRTGTGASPLHFGNGTRLTVT.

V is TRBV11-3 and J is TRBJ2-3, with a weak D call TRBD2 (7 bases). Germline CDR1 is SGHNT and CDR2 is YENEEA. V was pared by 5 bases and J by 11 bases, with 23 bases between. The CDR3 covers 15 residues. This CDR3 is CASSRRGGHGEQQYF. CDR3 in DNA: TGTGCCAGCAGCAGGAGGGGGGGCCACGGAGAACAGCAGTATTTT.

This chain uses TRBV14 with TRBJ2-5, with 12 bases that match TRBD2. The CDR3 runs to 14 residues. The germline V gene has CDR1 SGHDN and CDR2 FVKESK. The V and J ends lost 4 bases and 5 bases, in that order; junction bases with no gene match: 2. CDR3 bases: TGTGCCAGCAGCCCGGGACTAGCGGGCGAGACCCAGTACTTC. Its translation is CASSPGLAGETQYF.